This T cell receptor (beta chain) was recovered during a study of cytomegalovirus exposure and HLA in healthy donors. V was trimmed by 4 bases and J by 3 bases, leaving 12 bases between them. The length of the CDR3 is 14 residues. Germline V gene data show CDR1 as SEHNR and CDR2 as FQNEAQ (reference sequence). PCR involved 60 Vbeta and 13 Jbeta primers. Data came from immunoSEQ multiplex PCR; TCRdb stores just in-frame clones and leaves some out. Of approximately 88,000 clones listed, more than 60% were seen once; the top ten hold less than 9.5%. This clonotype originated in a man in his fifties or sixties in good health and CMV-seropositive. The sample was PBMCs. V usage is TRBV7-9 and J usage is TRBJ1-2; D gene uncertain. The CDR3 protein is CASSSQGRDYGYTF. The DNA of the CDR3 is TGTGCCAGCAGCTCCCAAGGGAGGGACTATGGCTACACCTTC.